The clone carrying this T cell receptor beta chain was found once. Its antigen is unidentified. This specimen belongs to a study of cytomegalovirus exposure and HLA in healthy donors. The CDR3 is 15 residues long. Germline CDR1 MNHNS, CDR2 SASEGT. Trimming pared 1 base from V and 3 bases from J, leaving 12 bases between. Broader study findings: For presence/absence analyses, sequencing depth was assumed to be roughly uniform across donors.

The PCR contained 60 Vbeta and 13 Jbeta primers. Sequenced by immunoSEQ multiplex PCR; TCRdb stores in-frame clones only, minus some. The sample lists about 140,000 clones; roughly 76% were seen once. This TCR derives from a human donor in good health. Sequencing was performed on PBMCs. This chain connects TRBV6-1 to TRBJ1-1; perhaps TRBD1 as D (5 bases). CDR3 protein: CASSEGGGTDTEAFF. The CDR3 region has the DNA TGTGCCAGCAGTGAAGGCGGGGGTACGGACACTGAAGCTTTCTTT.